This passage covers 20 T cell receptor beta chains from one sample sequenced in a study of shared clonotypes between healthy human individuals. In the naive CD8 group, cells lacked CD45RO and were positively selected for CCR7, so terminally differentiated effector memory CD45RA+ cells were left out. The table came from immunoSEQ multiplex PCR; TCRdb's copy has only in-frame clones and leaves some out. This table has roughly 2.1 million clones, more than 85% appearing once. Sample: naive CD8+ T cells from PBMCs. The receptors come from a man younger than 35 in good health. Some clones in this sample may be carry-over from other donors' samples.

The CDR3 DNA reads as TGTGCCAGCAGTTATATCCAGGGCGGGGATACGCAGTATTTT. The encoded protein is CASSYIQGGDTQYF. The gene calls are TRBV6-5 and TRBJ2-3; D may correspond to TRBD1 or TRBD2 (5 bases each). Germline lookup yields CDR1 MNHEY and CDR2 SVGAGI. This CDR3 spans 14 amino acids. V shed 3 bases and J shed 6 bases, with 13 bases lying between them.

J is TRBJ2-3 and V is TRBV7-3; D unresolved. The V gene lost 3 bases and the J gene lost 0 bases, with 10 bases spanning the gap. The CDR3 has 15 amino acids. Germline-derived CDR1 and CDR2 are SGHTA and FQGTGA. For the CDR3, the DNA is TGTGCCAGCAGCTTCGGGTCCTCTAGCACAGATACGCAGTATTTT. Protein: CASSFGSSSTDTQYF.

The chain couples TRBV5-1 to TRBJ2-5; tentative D call: TRBD2 (6 bases). The CDR3 contains 15 residues. The germline CDR1 and CDR2 sequences are SGHRS and YFSETQ. Between the trimmed V and J ends, which lost 4 bases and 5 bases, there was a span of 18 bases. The CDR3 is CASSVGVGGRETQYF. CDR3 nucleotide sequence: TGCGCCAGCAGCGTCGGGGTGGGGGGACGCGAGACCCAGTACTTC.

The CDR3 sequence: CASSHGGGGEKLFF. Here the CDR3 DNA reads TGTGCCAGCAGCCACGGGGGAGGGGGTGAAAAACTGTTTTTT. This chain links TRBV4-2 with TRBJ1-4, with a possible D match to TRBD1 (6 bases). This CDR3 is 14 amino acids long. CDR1 LGHNA and CDR2 YNFKEQ come from the germline V gene. V dropped 3 bases and J dropped 7 bases, with 12 bases sitting between them.

The rearrangement joins TRBV7-8 to TRBJ1-5; D is unresolved. CDR1 and CDR2 from the germline V gene are SGHVS and FQNEAQ. CDR3 length: 15 amino acids. V was trimmed by 1 base and J by 7 bases, leaving 14 bases between them. DNA of the CDR3: TGTGCCAGCAGCTTAGTCGCCAGGTTGGGGCAGCCCCAGCATTTT. It translates to CASSLVARLGQPQHF.

Turning to this clone: The sample carries other DNA sequences with the same CDR3. This chain links TRBV19 with TRBJ2-7; no clear D. Trimming removed 3 bases at V and 4 bases at J, with 7 bases between. The V gene's germline CDR1 is LNHDA and CDR2 SQIVND (reference sequence). This CDR3 comprises 12 residues. The CDR3, as DNA: TGTGCCAGTAGTATCGGGTCTTACGAGCAGTACTTC. It translates to CASSIGSYEQYF. Drawing the rest from reference TRBV19 and TRBJ2-7, the complete variable domain is DGGITQSPKYLFRKEGQNVTLSCEQNLNHDAMYWYRQDPGQGLRLIYYSQIVNDFQKGDIAEGYSVSREKKESFPLTVTSAQKNPTAFYLCASSIGSYEQYFGPGTRLTVT.

This clone was found once. V usage is TRBV19 and J usage is TRBJ2-7; no reliable D call. CDR1 is LNHDA and CDR2 is SQIVND in the germline V gene (reference sequence). The CDR3 length is 12 residues. Trimming removed 1 base from V and 5 bases from J, with 6 bases in between. The CDR3 here is CASSIASHEQYF. In nucleotides, the CDR3 is TGTGCCAGTAGTATAGCCAGCCACGAGCAGTACTTC.

Concerning this clone: The same CDR3 also results from other DNA sequences found in this sample. The J gene is TRBJ2-7, the V gene TRBV11-2; D ambiguous. The CDR3 contains 11 residues. CDR1 and CDR2 from the germline V gene are SGHAT and FQNNGV. The V end lost 2 bases, the J end lost 6 bases, and 5 bases lay between the germline ends. The CDR3 is CASSLTGEQYF. CDR3 sequence (DNA): TGTGCCAGCAGCTTAACCGGCGAGCAGTACTTC. Together with reference TRBV11-2 and TRBJ2-7, the CDR3 gives the full variable domain: EAGVAQSPRYKIIEKRQSVAFWCNPISGHATLYWYQQILGQGPKLLIQFQNNGVVDDSQLPKDRFSAERLKGVDSTLKIQPAKLEDSAVYLCASSLTGEQYFGPGTRLTVT.

DNA for the CDR3: TGTGCCACCAACGGGGCAGGGGCATGGGAGACCCAGTACTTC. Translation: CATNGAGAWETQYF. The chain recombines TRBV2 with TRBJ2-5; D possibly corresponds to TRBD1 (6 bases). V shed 10 bases and J shed 5 bases, with 20 bases lying between them. The CDR3 runs to 14 residues. Germline V gene sequence: CDR1 SNHLY, CDR2 FYNNEI.

The chain is built from TRBV9 and TRBJ1-1, with 7 positions matching TRBD1. This CDR3 has 16 amino acids. The germline CDR1 and CDR2 sequences are SGDLS and YYNGEE. Trimming at V came to 0 bases and at J to 3 bases, leaving 8 bases not matched to a gene. The CDR3 is CASSVESEGADTEAFF. DNA of the CDR3: TGTGCCAGCAGCGTAGAGAGTGAGGGGGCGGACACTGAAGCTTTCTTT.

The chain employs TRBV6-5 and TRBJ1-1; maybe TRBD1 (5 bases). Germline V gene lookup returns CDR1 MNHEY and CDR2 SVGAGI. Trimming left V 0 bases short and J 4 bases short, with 9 bases between. The CDR3 spans 14 residues. CDR3 region: CASSYSSGATEAFF. Written as DNA, the CDR3 is TGTGCCAGCAGTTACTCTTCCGGGGCCACTGAAGCTTTCTTT.

The rearrangement links TRBV6-5 to TRBJ1-2, with TRBD1 as a possible D gene (5 bases). The CDR3 runs to 12 residues. V was pared by 6 bases and J by 3 bases, with 8 bases between. CDR1 and CDR2 (germline): MNHEY, SVGAGI. CDR3 in amino acids: CASSQQDYGYTF. The CDR3 region has the DNA TGTGCCAGCAGCCAACAGGACTATGGCTACACCTTC.

The chain joins TRBV2 to TRBJ2-7; D could derive from TRBD1 or TRBD2 (5 bases each). Per the germline V gene, CDR1 is SNHLY and CDR2 is FYNNEI. V lost 9 bases and J 2 bases, leaving 17 bases between the germline ends. The CDR3 extends over 14 amino acids. The CDR3 is CARGKGTATYEQYF. The CDR3 DNA is TGTGCCAGGGGAAAAGGGACGGCAACCTACGAGCAGTACTTC.

This clone appeared once. The CDR3 sequence: CASGALGGIYGYTF. CDR3 nucleotide sequence: TGTGCCAGCGGAGCTCTCGGGGGGATCTATGGCTACACCTTC. V is TRBV27 and J is TRBJ1-2, with D maybe TRBD1 (5 bases). The CDR3 has 14 residues. V lost 8 bases, J lost 4 bases, and 17 bases lay in between. The germline gives CDR1 MNHEY, CDR2 SMNVEV (reference sequence).

The chain couples TRBV19 to TRBJ1-2; D call uncertain. The CDR3 spans 15 residues. Germline lookup yields CDR1 LNHDA and CDR2 SQIVND (reference sequence). V lost 3 bases to trimming and J lost 1 base, with 12 bases between them. In DNA, the CDR3 is TGTGCCAGTAGTATTAAGACACGAGATAACTATGGCTACACCTTC. Protein sequence: CASSIKTRDNYGYTF.

The chain employs TRBV5-1 and TRBJ2-7; no definite D call. Looked up from germline, CDR1 is SGHRS and CDR2 is YFSETQ. There are 14 residues in the CDR3. Trimming took off 4 bases at V and 2 bases at J, with 13 bases between the two ends. CDR3: CASSRLDPAYEQYF. DNA of the CDR3: TGCGCCAGCAGCCGCTTGGACCCCGCCTACGAGCAGTACTTC.

This rearrangement joins TRBV15 to TRBJ2-3; TRBD1 might be the D (5 bases). The V gene lost 1 base and the J gene lost 3 bases, with 14 bases spanning the gap. The CDR3 runs 16 residues. The germline gives CDR1 LNHNV, CDR2 YYDKDF (reference sequence). CDR3 sequence: CATSRGMDTYTDTQYF. The CDR3 bases are TGTGCCACCAGCAGAGGAATGGACACCTATACAGATACGCAGTATTTT. The variable domain in full, completed from reference TRBV15 and TRBJ2-3, reads DAMVIQNPRYQVTQFGKPVTLSCSQTLNHNVMYWYQQKSSQAPKLLFHYYDKDFNNEADTPDNFQSRRPNTSFCFLDIRSPGLGDTAMYLCATSRGMDTYTDTQYFGPGTRLTVL.

The chain recombines TRBV5-4 with TRBJ2-7; 7 bases agree with TRBD1. Germline CDR1 SGHNT, CDR2 YYREEE (reference sequence). There are 14 residues in the CDR3. Unmatched junction bases numbered 6, after V lost 0 bases and J lost 6 bases. This CDR3 is CASSLEGTEGEQYF. In nucleotides, the CDR3 is TGTGCCAGCAGCTTGGAAGGGACAGAAGGCGAGCAGTACTTC.

Comments on this clone: The sample has other DNA sequences that encode this CDR3 too. V is TRBV4-1 and J is TRBJ2-1; perhaps TRBD2 as D (7 bases). CDR1 and CDR2 from the germline V gene are MGHRA and YSYEKL. V was shortened by 5 bases and J by 2 bases, with 13 bases between the two germline ends. The CDR3 sequence is 15 residues long. The CDR3 spells CASSLEGGAYNEQFF. The CDR3 region has the DNA TGCGCCAGCAGCTTAGAGGGGGGGGCCTACAATGAGCAGTTCTTC.

In DNA form, the CDR3 reads TGTGCCAGTAGTCTCAGGACAGGGTACCAAGAGACCCAGTACTTC. It encodes CASSLRTGYQETQYF. The J gene is TRBJ2-5, the V gene TRBV19; 8 positions agree with TRBD1. Germline loops: CDR1 LNHDA, CDR2 SQIVND (reference sequence). The J segment lost 0 bases and the V segment lost 5 bases, leaving 5 bases of the junction unmatched. The CDR3 totals 15 residues.